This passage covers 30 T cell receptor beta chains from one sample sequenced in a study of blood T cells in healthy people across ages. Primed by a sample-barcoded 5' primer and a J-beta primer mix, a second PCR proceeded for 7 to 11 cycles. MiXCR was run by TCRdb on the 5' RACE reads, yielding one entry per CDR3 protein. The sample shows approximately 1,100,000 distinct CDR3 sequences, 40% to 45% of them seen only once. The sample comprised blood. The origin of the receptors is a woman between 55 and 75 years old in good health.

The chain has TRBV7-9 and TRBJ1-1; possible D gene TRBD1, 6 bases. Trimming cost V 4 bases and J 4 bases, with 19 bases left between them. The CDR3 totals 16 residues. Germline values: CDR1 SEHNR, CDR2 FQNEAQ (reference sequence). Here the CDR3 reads CASSSGIGQGSTEAFF. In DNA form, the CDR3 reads TGTGCCAGCAGCTCAGGAATTGGGCAGGGGAGCACTGAAGCTTTCTTT.

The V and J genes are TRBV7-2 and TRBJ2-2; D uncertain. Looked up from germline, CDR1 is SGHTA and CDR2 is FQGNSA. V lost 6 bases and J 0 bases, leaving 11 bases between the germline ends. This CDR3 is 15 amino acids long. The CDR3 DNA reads TGTGCCAGCAGGGCTGCAGCGACGAACACCGGGGAGCTGTTTTTT. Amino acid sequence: CASRAAATNTGELFF. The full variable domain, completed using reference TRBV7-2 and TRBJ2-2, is GAGVSQSPSNKVTEKGKDVELRCDPISGHTALYWYRQSLGQGLEFLIYFQGNSAPDKSGLPSDRFSAERTGGSVSTLTIQRTQQEDSAVYLCASRAAATNTGELFFGEGSRLTVL.

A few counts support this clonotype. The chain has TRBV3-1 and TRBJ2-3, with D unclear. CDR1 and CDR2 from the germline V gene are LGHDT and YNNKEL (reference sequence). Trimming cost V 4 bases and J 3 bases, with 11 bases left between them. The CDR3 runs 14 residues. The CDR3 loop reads CASSRGGFTDTQYF. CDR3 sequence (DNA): TGTGCCAGCAGCCGCGGCGGATTTACAGATACGCAGTATTTT.

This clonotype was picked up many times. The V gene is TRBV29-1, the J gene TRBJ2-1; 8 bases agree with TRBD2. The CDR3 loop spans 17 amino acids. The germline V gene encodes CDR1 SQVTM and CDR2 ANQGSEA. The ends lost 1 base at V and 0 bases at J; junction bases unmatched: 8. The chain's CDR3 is CSVEGNSGTRSYNEQFF. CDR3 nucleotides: TGCAGCGTTGAAGGGAATAGCGGGACCCGCTCCTACAATGAGCAGTTCTTC.

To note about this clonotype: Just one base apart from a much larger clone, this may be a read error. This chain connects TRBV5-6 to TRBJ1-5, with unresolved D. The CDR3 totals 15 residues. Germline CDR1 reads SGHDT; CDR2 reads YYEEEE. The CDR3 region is CASRLAAMTGKPQHF. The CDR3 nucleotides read TGTGCCAGCCGCTTGGCGGCGATGACGGGGAAGCCCCAGCATTTT.

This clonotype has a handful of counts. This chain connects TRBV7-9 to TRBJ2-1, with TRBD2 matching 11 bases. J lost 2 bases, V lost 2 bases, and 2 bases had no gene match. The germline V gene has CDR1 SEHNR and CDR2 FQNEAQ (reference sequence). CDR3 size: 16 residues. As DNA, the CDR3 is TGTGCCAGCAGCTTACTAGCGGGAGGCCCCTACAATGAGCAGTTCTTC. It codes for CASSLLAGGPYNEQFF.

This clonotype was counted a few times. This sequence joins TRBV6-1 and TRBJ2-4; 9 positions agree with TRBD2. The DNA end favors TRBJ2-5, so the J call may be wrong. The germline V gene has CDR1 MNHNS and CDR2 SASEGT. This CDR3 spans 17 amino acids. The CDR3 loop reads CASSEVGFAGGPETQYF. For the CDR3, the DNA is TGTGCCAGCAGTGAAGTAGGTTTTGCGGGAGGGCCAGAGACCCAGTACTTC.

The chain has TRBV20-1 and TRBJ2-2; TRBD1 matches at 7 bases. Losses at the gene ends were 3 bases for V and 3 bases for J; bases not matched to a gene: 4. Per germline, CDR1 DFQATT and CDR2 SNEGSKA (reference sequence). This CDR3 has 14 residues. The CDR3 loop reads CSASWQGDTGELFF. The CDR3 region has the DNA TGCAGTGCTAGCTGGCAGGGGGACACCGGGGAGCTGTTTTTT.

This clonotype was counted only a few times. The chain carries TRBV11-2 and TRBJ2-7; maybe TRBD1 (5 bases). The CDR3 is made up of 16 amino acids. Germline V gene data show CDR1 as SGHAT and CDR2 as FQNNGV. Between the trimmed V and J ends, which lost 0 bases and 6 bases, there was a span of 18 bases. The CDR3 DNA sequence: TGTGCCAGCAGCTTAGATGGCAGGGCTGTTTCCGGCGAGCAGTACTTC. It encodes CASSLDGRAVSGEQYF.

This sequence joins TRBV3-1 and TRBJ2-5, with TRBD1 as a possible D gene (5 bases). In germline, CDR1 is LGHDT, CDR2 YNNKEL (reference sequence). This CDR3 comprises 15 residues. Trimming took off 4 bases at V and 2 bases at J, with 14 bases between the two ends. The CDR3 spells CASSRYGQPQETQYF. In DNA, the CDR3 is TGTGCCAGCAGCCGGTACGGACAACCGCAAGAGACCCAGTACTTC.

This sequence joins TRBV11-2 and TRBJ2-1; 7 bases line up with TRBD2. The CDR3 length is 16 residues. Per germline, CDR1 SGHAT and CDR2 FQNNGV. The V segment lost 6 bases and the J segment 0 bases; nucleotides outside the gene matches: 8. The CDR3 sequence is CASRTRGRASYNEQFF. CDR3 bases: TGTGCCAGCAGGACCCGTGGGAGGGCCTCCTACAATGAGCAGTTCTTC.

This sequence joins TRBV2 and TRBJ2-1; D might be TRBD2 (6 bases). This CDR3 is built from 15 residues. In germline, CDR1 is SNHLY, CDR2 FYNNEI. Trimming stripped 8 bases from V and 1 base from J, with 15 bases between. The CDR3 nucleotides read TGTGCCAGCCTACGGACTACCCTATCCTACAATGAGCAGTTCTTC. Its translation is CASLRTTLSYNEQFF. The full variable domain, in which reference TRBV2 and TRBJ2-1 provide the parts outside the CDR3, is EPEVTQTPSHQVTQMGQEVILRCVPISNHLYFYWYRQILGQKVEFLVSFYNNEISEKSEIFDDQFSVERPDGSNFTLKIRSTKLEDSAMYFCASLRTTLSYNEQFFGPGTRLTVL.

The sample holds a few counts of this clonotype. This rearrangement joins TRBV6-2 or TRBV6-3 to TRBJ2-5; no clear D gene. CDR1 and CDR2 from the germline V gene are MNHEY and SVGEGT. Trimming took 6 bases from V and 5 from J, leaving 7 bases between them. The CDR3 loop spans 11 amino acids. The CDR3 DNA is TGTGCCAGCAGACGACTTGAGACCCAGTACTTC. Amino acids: CASRRLETQYF.

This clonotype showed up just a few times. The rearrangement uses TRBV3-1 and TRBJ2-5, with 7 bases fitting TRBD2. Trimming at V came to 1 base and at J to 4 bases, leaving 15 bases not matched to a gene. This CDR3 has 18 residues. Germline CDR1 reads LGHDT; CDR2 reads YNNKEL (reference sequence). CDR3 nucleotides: TGTGCCAGCAGCCAAGGGGGGAGGGTTCGAATCATGAGAGAGACCCAGTACTTC. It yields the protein CASSQGGRVRIMRETQYF.

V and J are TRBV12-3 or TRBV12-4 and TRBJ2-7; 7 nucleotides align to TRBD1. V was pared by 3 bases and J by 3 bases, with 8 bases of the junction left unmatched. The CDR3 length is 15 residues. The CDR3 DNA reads TGTGCCAGCAGTTTTTTCGGACAGGCACACTACGAGCAGTACTTC. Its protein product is CASSFFGQAHYEQYF.

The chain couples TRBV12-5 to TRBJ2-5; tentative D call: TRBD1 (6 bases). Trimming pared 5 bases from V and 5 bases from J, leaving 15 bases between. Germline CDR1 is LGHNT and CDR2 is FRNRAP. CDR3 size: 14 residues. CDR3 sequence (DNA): TGTGCTAGTGGTCCCAACAGGGTGAGGGAGACCCAGTACTTC. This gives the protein CASGPNRVRETQYF.

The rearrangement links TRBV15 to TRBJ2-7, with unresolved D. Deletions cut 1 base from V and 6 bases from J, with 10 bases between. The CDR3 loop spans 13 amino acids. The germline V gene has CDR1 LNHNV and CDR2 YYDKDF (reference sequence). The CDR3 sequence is CATSRVDPIEQYF. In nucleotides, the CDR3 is TGTGCCACCAGCAGAGTGGACCCCATCGAGCAGTACTTC.

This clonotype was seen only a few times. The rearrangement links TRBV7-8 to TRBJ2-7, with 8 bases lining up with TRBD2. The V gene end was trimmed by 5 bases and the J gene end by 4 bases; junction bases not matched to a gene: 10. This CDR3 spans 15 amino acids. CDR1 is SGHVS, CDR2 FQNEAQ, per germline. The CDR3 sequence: CASSAGGGTRYEQYF. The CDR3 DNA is TGTGCCAGCAGCGCCGGGGGGGGTACTCGGTACGAGCAGTACTTC.

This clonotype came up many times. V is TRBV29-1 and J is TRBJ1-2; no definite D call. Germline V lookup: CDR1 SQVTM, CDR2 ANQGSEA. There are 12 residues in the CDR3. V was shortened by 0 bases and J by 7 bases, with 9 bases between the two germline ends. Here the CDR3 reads CSVEDEGSGYTF. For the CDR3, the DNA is TGCAGCGTTGAAGATGAGGGTTCTGGCTACACCTTC.

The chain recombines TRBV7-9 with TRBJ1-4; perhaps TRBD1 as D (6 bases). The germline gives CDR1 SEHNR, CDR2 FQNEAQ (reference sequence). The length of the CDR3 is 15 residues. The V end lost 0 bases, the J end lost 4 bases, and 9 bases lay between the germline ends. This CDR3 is CASSLAQGYNEKLFF. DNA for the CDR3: TGTGCCAGCAGCTTAGCACAGGGCTATAATGAAAAACTGTTTTTT.

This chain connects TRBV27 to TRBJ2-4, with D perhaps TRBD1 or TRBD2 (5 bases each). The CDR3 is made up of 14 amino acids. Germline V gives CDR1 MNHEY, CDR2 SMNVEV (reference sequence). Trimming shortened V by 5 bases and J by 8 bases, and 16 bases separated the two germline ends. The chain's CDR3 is CASSGSPRGDIQYF. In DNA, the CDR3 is TGTGCCAGCAGTGGGTCGCCCCGAGGGGACATTCAGTACTTC.

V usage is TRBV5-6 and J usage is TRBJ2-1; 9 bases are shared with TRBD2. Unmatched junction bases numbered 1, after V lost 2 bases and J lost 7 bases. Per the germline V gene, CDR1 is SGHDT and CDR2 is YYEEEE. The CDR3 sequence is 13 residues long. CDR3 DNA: TGTGCCAGCAGCTTTACTAGCGGGAATGAGCAGTTCTTC. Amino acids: CASSFTSGNEQFF.

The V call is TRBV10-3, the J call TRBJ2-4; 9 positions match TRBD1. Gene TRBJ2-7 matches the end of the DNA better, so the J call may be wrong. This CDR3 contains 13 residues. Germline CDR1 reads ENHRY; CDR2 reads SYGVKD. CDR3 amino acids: CAITGTGSYEQYF. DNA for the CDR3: TGTGCCATCACAGGGACAGGGAGCTACGAGCAGTACTTC.

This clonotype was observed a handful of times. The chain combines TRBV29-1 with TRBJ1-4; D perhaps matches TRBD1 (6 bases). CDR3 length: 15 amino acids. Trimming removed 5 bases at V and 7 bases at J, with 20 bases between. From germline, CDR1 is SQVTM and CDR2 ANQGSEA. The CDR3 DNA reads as TGCAGCGTTTACCTTAGACAGGCCAGTTTTGAAAAACTGTTTTTT. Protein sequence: CSVYLRQASFEKLFF.

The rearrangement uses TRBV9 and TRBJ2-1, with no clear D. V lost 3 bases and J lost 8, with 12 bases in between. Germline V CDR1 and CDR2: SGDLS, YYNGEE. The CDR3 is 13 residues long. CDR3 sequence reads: CASSGEPHDEQFF. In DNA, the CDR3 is TGTGCCAGCAGCGGAGAACCCCACGATGAGCAGTTCTTC.

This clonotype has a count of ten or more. This CDR3 reads CASGLAGGHYEQYF. The CDR3 DNA reads TGTGCCAGCGGACTAGCGGGTGGGCACTACGAGCAGTACTTC. The chain uses TRBV27 and TRBJ2-7; 11 bases map to TRBD2. CDR1 is MNHEY, CDR2 SMNVEV, per germline (reference sequence). The length of the CDR3 is 14 residues. V was clipped by 8 bases and J by 3 bases; unmatched bases: 6.

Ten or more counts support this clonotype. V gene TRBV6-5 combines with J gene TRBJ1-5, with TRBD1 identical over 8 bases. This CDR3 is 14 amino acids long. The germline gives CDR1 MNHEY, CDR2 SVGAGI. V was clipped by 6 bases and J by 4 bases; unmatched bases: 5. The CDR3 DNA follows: TGTGCCAGCAGGGAGGACAGGGTTAATCAGCCCCAGCATTTT. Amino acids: CASREDRVNQPQHF.

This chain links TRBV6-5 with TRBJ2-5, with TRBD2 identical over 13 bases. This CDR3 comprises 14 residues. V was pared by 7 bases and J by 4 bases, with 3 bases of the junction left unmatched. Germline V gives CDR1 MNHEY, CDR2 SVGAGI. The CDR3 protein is CASIGTSGTETQYF. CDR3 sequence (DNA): TGTGCCAGCATTGGGACTAGCGGGACAGAGACCCAGTACTTC.

CDR3 loop: CASSQGGTELEADTQYF. CDR3 DNA sequence: TGTGCCAGCAGCCAAGGCGGTACTGAACTGGAGGCAGATACGCAGTATTTT. V usage is TRBV4-2 and J usage is TRBJ2-3; D might be TRBD2 (5 bases). The germline gives CDR1 LGHNA, CDR2 YNFKEQ. This CDR3 has 17 amino acids. V was pared by 1 base and J by 4 bases, with 18 bases between.

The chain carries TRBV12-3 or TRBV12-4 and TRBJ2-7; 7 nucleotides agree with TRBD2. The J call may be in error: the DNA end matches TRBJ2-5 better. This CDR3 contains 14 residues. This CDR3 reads CASSFGGSPKTQYF. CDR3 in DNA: TGTGCCAGCAGTTTCGGGGGGTCCCCCAAGACCCAGTACTTC.